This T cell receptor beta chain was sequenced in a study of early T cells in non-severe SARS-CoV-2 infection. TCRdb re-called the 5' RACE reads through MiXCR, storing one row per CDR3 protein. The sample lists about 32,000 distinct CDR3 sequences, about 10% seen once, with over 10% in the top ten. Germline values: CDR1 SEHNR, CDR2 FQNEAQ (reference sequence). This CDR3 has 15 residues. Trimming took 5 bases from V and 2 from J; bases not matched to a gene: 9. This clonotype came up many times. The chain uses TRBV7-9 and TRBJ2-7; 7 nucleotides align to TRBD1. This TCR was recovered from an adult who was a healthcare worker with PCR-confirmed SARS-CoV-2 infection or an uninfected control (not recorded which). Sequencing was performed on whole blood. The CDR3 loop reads CASSHIPGTAYEQYF. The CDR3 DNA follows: TGTGCCAGCAGCCATATTCCCGGGACAGCCTACGAGCAGTACTTC. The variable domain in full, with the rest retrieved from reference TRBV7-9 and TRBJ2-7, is DTGVSQNPRHKITKRGQNVTFRCDPISEHNRLYWYRQTLGQGPEFLTYFQNEAQLEKSRLLSDRFSAERPKGSFSTLEIQRTEQGDSAMYLCASSHIPGTAYEQYFGPGTRLTVT.